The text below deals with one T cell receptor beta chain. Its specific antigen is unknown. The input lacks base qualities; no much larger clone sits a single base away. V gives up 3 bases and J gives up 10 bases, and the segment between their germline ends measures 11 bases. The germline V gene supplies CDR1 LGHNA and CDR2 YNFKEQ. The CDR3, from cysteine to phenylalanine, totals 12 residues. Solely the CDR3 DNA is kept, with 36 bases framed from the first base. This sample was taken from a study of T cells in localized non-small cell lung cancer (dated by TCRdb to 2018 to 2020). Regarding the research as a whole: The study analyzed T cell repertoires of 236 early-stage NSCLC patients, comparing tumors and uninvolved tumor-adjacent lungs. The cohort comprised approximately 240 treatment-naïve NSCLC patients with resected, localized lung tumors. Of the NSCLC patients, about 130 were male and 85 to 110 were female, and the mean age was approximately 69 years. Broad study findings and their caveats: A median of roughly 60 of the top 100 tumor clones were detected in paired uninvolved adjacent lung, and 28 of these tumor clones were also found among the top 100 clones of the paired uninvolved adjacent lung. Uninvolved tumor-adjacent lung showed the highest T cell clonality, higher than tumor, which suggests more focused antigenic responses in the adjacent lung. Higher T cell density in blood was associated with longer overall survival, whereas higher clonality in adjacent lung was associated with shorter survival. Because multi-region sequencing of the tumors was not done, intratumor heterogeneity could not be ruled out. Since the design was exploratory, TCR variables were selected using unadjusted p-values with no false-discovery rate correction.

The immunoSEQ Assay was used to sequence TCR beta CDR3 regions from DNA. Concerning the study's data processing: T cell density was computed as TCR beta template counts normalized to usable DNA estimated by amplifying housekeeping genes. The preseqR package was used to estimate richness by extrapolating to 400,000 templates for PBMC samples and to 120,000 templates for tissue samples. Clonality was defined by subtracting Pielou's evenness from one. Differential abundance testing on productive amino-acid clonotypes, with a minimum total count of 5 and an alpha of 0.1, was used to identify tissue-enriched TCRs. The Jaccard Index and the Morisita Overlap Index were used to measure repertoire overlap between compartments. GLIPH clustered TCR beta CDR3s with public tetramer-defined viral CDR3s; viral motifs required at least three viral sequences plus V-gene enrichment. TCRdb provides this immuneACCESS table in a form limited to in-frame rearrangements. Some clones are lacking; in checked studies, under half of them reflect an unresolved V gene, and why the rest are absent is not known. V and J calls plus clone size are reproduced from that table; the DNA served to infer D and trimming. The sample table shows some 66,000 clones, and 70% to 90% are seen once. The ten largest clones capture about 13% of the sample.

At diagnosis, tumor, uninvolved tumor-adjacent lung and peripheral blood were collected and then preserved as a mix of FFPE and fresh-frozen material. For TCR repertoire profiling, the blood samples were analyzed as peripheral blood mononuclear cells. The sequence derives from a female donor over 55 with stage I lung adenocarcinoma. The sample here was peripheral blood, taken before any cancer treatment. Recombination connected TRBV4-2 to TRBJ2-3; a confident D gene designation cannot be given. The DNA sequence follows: TGTGCCAGCAGCCAGACCACCCCCCCGCAGTATTTT. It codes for CASSQTTPPQYF.